One sample yielded the 20 T cell receptor beta chains listed below, sequenced in a study of T-cell memory formation after mild COVID-19. From the 5' RACE reads, TCRdb called clonotypes with MiXCR, one entry per CDR3 protein. Altogether about 560,000 distinct CDR3 sequences are present, more than 15% being singletons, with the ten largest covering approximately 12%. The sequencing input was PBMCs or a T cell subset sorted from them (not recorded which). Receptors originate from an adult woman who had mild COVID-19 (a few samples of this study predate the infection). Cell type and time point are not known.

The chain is built from TRBV18 and TRBJ2-7; D remains unclear. CDR3 length: 13 residues. Trimming left V 2 bases short and J 2 bases short, with 7 bases between. Per germline, CDR1 KGHSH and CDR2 LQKENI. As DNA, the CDR3 is TGTGCCAGCTCACCAGGGTTCACCTACGAGCAGTACTTC. It encodes CASSPGFTYEQYF.

This clonotype appeared a few times. The gene calls are TRBV4-2 and TRBJ2-1, with no clear D. CDR1 is LGHNA, CDR2 YNFKEQ, per germline. Trimming took 1 base from V and 9 from J, leaving 7 bases between them. This CDR3 region has 12 residues. CDR3 protein: CASSQAEIEQFF. DNA of the CDR3: TGTGCCAGCAGCCAAGCTGAGATTGAGCAGTTCTTC.

This clonotype turned up a few times. The chain joins TRBV10-3 to TRBJ2-7; tentatively, D is TRBD2 (5 bases). Per the germline V gene, CDR1 is ENHRY and CDR2 is SYGVKD. The CDR3 consists of 11 residues. V was clipped by 4 bases and J by 4 bases, with 5 bases between them. The CDR3 spells CAISGGYEQYF. The CDR3 nucleotides are TGTGCCATCAGTGGAGGGTACGAGCAGTACTTC.

This clonotype was found a few times. The chain carries TRBV18 and TRBJ2-7; TRBD1 is a possible D gene (5 bases). Germline V gene data show CDR1 as KGHSH and CDR2 as LQKENI. The V end lost 2 bases, the J end lost 5 bases, and 13 bases lay between the germline ends. CDR3 length: 14 residues. The CDR3 protein is CASSPGRTPNEQYF. CDR3 DNA: TGTGCCAGCTCACCAGGTCGGACACCTAACGAGCAGTACTTC. Variable domain in full (rest from reference TRBV18 and TRBJ2-7): NAGVMQNPRHLVRRRGQEARLRCSPMKGHSHVYWYRQLPEEGLKFMVYLQKENIIDESGMPKERFSAEFPKEGPSILRIQQVVRGDSAAYFCASSPGRTPNEQYFGPGTRLTVT.

This clonotype was picked up a small number of times. V is TRBV5-1 and J is TRBJ1-1; maybe TRBD1 (5 bases). Germline loops: CDR1 SGHRS, CDR2 YFSETQ. The CDR3 covers 15 residues. Trimming cost V 3 bases and J 1 base, with 13 bases left between them. CDR3 DNA sequence: TGCGCCAGCAGCTACCCACCGGGGGGGAACACTGAAGCTTTCTTT. Protein sequence: CASSYPPGGNTEAFF.

The gene calls are TRBV3-1 and TRBJ1-1; D unclear. The V end was cut by 1 base, the J end by 5 bases, with 11 bases between. CDR1 and CDR2 (germline): LGHDT, YNNKEL (reference sequence). The CDR3 covers 14 residues. As DNA, the CDR3 is TGTGCCAGCAGCCAAGTCTACGGCGGGACTGAAGCTTTCTTT. Its translation: CASSQVYGGTEAFF. Full variable domain (remainder filled in from reference TRBV3-1 and TRBJ1-1): DTAVSQTPKYLVTQMGNDKSIKCEQNLGHDTMYWYKQDSKKFLKIMFSYNNKELIINETVPNRFSPKSPDKAHLNLHINSLELGDSAVYFCASSQVYGGTEAFFGQGTRLTVV.

The chain employs TRBV7-2 and TRBJ2-5, with TRBD2 identical over 10 bases. CDR1 and CDR2 from the germline V gene are SGHTA and FQGNSA. J gave up 2 bases and V 5 bases, and 8 bases lay outside the gene matches. The CDR3 is made up of 16 amino acids. The CDR3 nucleotides are TGTGCCAGCAGCGCACAATGGACTAGCGGACAAGAGACCCAGTACTTC. Residues: CASSAQWTSGQETQYF.

In its sample, this clonotype was seen a few times. This sequence joins TRBV11-2 and TRBJ2-7; D might be TRBD1 (5 bases). The V end lost 0 bases, the J end lost 2 bases, and 11 bases lay between the germline ends. The CDR3 has 15 residues. CDR1 is SGHAT, CDR2 FQNNGV, per germline. In DNA form, the CDR3 reads TGTGCCAGCAGCTTAGATCAGGCAGGGCCCTACGAGCAGTACTTC. The encoded protein is CASSLDQAGPYEQYF.

This chain links TRBV27 with TRBJ1-1; the D gene is possibly TRBD1 (6 bases). V was clipped by 8 bases and J by 4 bases, with 20 bases between them. The CDR3 runs to 15 residues. The germline CDR1 and CDR2 sequences are MNHEY and SMNVEV (reference sequence). This CDR3 is CASGLQGYRGTEAFF. The DNA of the CDR3 is TGTGCCAGCGGTCTTCAGGGGTATAGGGGCACTGAAGCTTTCTTT.

This clonotype was observed at least ten times. The chain employs TRBV4-1 and TRBJ1-1; no reliable D call. The CDR3 is made up of 17 amino acids. Germline values: CDR1 MGHRA, CDR2 YSYEKL. V was clipped by 2 bases and J by 2 bases, with 18 bases between them. CDR3 sequence (DNA): TGCGCCAGCAGCCAACCTTATAGGTTCGACGGTAACACTGAAGCTTTCTTT. This translates into CASSQPYRFDGNTEAFF.

J is TRBJ2-1 and V is TRBV12-3 or TRBV12-4; 9 positions match TRBD1. The CDR3 contains 14 residues. The V and J ends lost 5 bases and 5 bases, in that order; junction bases with no gene match: 4. The CDR3, as DNA: TGTGCCAGCAGTCACAGGGGGCTGAACAATGAGCAGTTCTTC. It translates to CASSHRGLNNEQFF.

This chain connects TRBV20-1 to TRBJ2-3; the match to TRBD2 covers 7 bases. The CDR3 loop spans 15 amino acids. Germline V lookup: CDR1 DFQATT, CDR2 SNEGSKA (reference sequence). Losses at the gene ends were 3 bases for V and 0 bases for J; bases not matched to a gene: 6. The CDR3 DNA reads as TGCAGTGCTAGCGCTTGGGGGGGTAGCACAGATACGCAGTATTTT. The encoded protein is CSASAWGGSTDTQYF.

The table lists this clonotype with a few counts. V gene TRBV29-1 combines with J gene TRBJ2-1; 8 bases map to TRBD2. Germline lookup yields CDR1 SQVTM and CDR2 ANQGSEA. With V trimmed by 1 base and J by 8 bases, 10 bases remained unmatched. This CDR3 has 15 residues. CDR3 DNA: TGCAGCGTTGAAGCAGAGACTAGCGCGTTCGATGAGCAGTTCTTC. Residues: CSVEAETSAFDEQFF.

The J gene is TRBJ2-1, the V gene TRBV16, with 9 bases fitting TRBD2. V dropped 1 base and J dropped 9; count of bases not matched to a gene: 7. CDR3 length: 15 residues. Germline V CDR1 and CDR2: KGHSY, FQNENV. For the CDR3, the DNA is TGTGCCAGCAGCCAATGGCTAGCGGGAAACAGTGAGCAGTTCTTC. Translated, it gives CASSQWLAGNSEQFF.

This clonotype was recorded many times. The chain couples TRBV12-3 or TRBV12-4 to TRBJ2-1; 8 bases are a match to TRBD1. The trim removed 6 bases at V and 8 bases at J, leaving 15 bases unmatched. The CDR3 length is 16 residues. In DNA form, the CDR3 reads TGTGCCAGCAGCCCCGGGGAGACAGGGGTTATCGATGAGCAGTTCTTC. It is translated as CASSPGETGVIDEQFF.

This clonotype was recorded a few times. CDR3 in DNA: TGTGCCAGCAGCCAAGACGGGACAGGCATGGACGAGCAGTACTTC. It specifies CASSQDGTGMDEQYF. The rearrangement joins TRBV4-2 to TRBJ2-7, with 8 nucleotides matching TRBD1. Germline V gives CDR1 LGHNA, CDR2 YNFKEQ. The CDR3 is made up of 15 amino acids. The V gene end was trimmed by 0 bases and the J gene end by 5 bases; junction bases not matched to a gene: 6.

This clonotype was seen only a few times. V and J are TRBV6-2 or TRBV6-3 and TRBJ2-5; 7 bases agree with TRBD2. V gave up 4 bases and J gave up 5 bases; unmatched junction bases: 10. The germline CDR1 and CDR2 sequences are MNHEY and SVGEGT. This CDR3 contains 15 residues. The CDR3 reads CASSFSGIDRETQYF. The CDR3 DNA follows: TGTGCCAGCAGTTTCAGCGGGATCGACCGGGAGACCCAGTACTTC.

The chain carries TRBV7-3 and TRBJ2-1; 13 nucleotides match TRBD2. The CDR3 spans 17 residues. Germline CDR1 reads SGHTA; CDR2 reads FQGTGA. Trimming removed 2 bases from V and 5 bases from J; junction bases left unmatched: 6. The CDR3 DNA reads TGTGCCAGCAGCTTACTGGTAGGGACTAGCGGGGACAATGAGCAGTTCTTC. Its protein is CASSLLVGTSGDNEQFF.

The rearrangement uses TRBV7-6 and TRBJ2-3; 9 positions match TRBD2. Germline loops: CDR1 SGHVS, CDR2 FNYEAQ. V was clipped by 5 bases and J by 5 bases; unmatched bases: 11. The CDR3 sequence is 16 residues long. CDR3 sequence reads: CASSRSAGGRGDTQYF. The DNA of the CDR3 is TGTGCCAGCAGCCGTAGTGCGGGAGGGCGCGGAGATACGCAGTATTTT.

V is TRBV3-1 and J is TRBJ2-7; 8 bases fit TRBD2. V was pared by 4 bases and J by 3 bases, with 8 bases of the junction left unmatched. CDR1 is LGHDT, CDR2 YNNKEL, per germline (reference sequence). The CDR3 loop spans 15 amino acids. The CDR3 region has the DNA TGTGCCAGCAGCCGGGGTAGCGGGAATCTCTACGAGCAGTACTTC. This encodes CASSRGSGNLYEQYF.